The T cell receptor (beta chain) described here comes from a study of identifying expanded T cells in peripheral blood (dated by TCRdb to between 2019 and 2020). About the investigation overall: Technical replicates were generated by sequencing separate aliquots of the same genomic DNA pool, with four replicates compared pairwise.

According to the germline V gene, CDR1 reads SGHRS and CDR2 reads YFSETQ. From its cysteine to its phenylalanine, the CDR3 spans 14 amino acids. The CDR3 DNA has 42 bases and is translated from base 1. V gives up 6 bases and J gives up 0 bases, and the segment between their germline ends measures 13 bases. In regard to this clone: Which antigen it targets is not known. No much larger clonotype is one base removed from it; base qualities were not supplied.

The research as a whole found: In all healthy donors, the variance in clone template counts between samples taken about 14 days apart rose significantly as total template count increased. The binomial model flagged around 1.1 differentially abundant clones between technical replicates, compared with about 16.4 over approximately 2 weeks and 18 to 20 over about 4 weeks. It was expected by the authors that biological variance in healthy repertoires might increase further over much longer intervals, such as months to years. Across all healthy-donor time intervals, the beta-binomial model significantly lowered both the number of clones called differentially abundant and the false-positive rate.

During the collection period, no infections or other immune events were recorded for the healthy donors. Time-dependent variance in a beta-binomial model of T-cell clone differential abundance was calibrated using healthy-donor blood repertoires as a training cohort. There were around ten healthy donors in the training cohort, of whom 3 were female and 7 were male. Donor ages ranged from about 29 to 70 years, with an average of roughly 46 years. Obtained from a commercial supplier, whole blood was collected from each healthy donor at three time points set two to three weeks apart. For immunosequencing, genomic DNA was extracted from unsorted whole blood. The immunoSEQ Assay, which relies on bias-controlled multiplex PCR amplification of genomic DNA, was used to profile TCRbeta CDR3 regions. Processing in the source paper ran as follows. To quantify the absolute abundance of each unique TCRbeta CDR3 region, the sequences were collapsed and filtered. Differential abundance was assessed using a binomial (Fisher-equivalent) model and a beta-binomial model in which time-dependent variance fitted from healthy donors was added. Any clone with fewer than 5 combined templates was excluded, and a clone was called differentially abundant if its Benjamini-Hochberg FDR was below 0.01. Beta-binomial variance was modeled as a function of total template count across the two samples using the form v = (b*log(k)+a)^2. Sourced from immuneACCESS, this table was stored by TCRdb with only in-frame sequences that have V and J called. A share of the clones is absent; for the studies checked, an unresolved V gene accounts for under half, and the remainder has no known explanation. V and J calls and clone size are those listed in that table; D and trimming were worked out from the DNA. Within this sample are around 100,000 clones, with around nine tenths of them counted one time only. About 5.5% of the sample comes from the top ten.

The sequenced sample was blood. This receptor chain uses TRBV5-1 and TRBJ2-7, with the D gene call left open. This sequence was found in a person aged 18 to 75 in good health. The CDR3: CASMPIPSSYEQYF. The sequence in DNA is TGCGCCAGCATGCCCATCCCCAGCTCCTACGAGCAGTACTTC.